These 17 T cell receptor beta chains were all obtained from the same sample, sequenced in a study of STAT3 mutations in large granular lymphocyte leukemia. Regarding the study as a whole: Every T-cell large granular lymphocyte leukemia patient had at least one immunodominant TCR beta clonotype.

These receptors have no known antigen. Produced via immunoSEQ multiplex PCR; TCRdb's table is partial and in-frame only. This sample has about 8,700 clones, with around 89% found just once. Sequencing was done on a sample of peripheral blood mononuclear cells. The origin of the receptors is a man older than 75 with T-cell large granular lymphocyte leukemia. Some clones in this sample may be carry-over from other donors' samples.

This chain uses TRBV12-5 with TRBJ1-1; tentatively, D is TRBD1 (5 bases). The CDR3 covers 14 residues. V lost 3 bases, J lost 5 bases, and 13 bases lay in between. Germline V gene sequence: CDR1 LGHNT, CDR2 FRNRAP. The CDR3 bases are TGTGCTAGTGGTTTAGAGGGGCGGTGGACTGAAGCTTTCTTT. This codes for CASGLEGRWTEAFF.

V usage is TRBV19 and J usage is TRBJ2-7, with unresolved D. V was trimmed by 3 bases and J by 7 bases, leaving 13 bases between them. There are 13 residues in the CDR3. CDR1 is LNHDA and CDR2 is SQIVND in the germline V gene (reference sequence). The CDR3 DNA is TGTGCCAGTAGTATCTCAGCGACCGGGGAGCAGTACTTC. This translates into CASSISATGEQYF. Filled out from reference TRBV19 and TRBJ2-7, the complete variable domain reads DGGITQSPKYLFRKEGQNVTLSCEQNLNHDAMYWYRQDPGQGLRLIYYSQIVNDFQKGDIAEGYSVSREKKESFPLTVTSAQKNPTAFYLCASSISATGEQYFGPGTRLTVT.

The CDR3 DNA is TGTGCCAGCGTAAGGGACAGGCTATACGAGCAGTACTTC. Encoded protein: CASVRDRLYEQYF. This sequence joins TRBV6-1 and TRBJ2-7; 8 nucleotides align to TRBD1. The length of the CDR3 is 13 residues. Germline values: CDR1 MNHNS, CDR2 SASEGT. After removal of 8 bases from V and 4 bases from J, the junction contained 7 bases not matched to a gene.

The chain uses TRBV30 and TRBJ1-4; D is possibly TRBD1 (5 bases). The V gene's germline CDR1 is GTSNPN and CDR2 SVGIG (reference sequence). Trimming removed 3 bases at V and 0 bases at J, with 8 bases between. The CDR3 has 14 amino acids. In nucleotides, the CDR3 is TGTGCCTGGAGAGGGGCGTCAACTAATGAAAAACTGTTTTTT. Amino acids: CAWRGASTNEKLFF.

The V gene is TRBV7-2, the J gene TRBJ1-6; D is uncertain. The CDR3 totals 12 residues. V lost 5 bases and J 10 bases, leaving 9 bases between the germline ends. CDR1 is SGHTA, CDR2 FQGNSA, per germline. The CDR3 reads CASSRNLSPLHF. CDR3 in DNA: TGTGCCAGCAGCCGAAACTTATCACCCCTCCACTTT.

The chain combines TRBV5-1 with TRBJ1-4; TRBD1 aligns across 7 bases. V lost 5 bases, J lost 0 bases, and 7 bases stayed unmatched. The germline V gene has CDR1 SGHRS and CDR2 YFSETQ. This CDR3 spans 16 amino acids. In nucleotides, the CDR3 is TGCGCCAGCAGTCGTGGACAGGCGGCAACTAATGAAAAACTGTTTTTT. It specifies CASSRGQAATNEKLFF.

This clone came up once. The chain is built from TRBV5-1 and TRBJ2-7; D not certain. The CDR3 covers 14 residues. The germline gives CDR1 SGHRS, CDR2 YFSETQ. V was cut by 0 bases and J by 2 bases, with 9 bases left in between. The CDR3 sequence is CASSLAANTYEQYF. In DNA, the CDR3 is TGCGCCAGCAGCTTGGCTGCGAATACCTACGAGCAGTACTTC.

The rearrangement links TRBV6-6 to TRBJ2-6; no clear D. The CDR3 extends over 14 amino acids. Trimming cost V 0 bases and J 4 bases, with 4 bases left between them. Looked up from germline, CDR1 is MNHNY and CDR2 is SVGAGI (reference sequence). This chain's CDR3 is CASSYSGGANVLTF. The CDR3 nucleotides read TGTGCCAGCAGTTACTCTGGGGGGGCCAACGTCCTGACTTTC.

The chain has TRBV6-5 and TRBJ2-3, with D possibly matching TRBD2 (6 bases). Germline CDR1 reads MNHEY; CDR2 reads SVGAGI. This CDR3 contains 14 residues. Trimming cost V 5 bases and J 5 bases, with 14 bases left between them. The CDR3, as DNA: TGTGCCAGCAGTCCTAGCGCTTGGGGAGATACGCAGTATTTT. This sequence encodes CASSPSAWGDTQYF.

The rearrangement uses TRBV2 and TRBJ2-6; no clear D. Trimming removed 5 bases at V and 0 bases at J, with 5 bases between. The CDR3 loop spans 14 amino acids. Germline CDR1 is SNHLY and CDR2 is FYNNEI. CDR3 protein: CASSFNSGANVLTF. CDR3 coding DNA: TGTGCCAGCAGTTTCAACTCTGGGGCCAACGTCCTGACTTTC.

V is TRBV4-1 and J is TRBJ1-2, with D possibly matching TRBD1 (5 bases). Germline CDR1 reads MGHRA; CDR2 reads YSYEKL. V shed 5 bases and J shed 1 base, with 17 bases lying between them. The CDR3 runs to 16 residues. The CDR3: CASSSSGRGFNYGYTF. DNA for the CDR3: TGCGCCAGCAGCTCTTCAGGGCGAGGATTTAACTATGGCTACACCTTC.

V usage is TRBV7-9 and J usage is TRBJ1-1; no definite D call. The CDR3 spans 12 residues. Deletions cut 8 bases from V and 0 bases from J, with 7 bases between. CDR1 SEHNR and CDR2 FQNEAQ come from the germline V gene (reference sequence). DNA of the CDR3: TGTGCCAGCCCAGCCTTGAACACTGAAGCTTTCTTT. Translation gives CASPALNTEAFF.

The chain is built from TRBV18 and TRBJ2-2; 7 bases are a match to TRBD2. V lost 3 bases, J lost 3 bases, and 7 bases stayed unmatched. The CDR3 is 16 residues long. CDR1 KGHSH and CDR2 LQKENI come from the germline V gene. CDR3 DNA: TGTGCCAGCTCACCCCAGGGAGGGAGCGACACCGGGGAGCTGTTTTTT. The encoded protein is CASSPQGGSDTGELFF.

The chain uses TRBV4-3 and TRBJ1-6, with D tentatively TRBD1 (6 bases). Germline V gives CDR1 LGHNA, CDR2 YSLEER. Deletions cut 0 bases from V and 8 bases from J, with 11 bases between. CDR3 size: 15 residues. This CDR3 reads CASSQDRGAYSPLHF. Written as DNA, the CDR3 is TGCGCCAGCAGCCAAGATCGGGGGGCTTATTCACCCCTCCACTTT.

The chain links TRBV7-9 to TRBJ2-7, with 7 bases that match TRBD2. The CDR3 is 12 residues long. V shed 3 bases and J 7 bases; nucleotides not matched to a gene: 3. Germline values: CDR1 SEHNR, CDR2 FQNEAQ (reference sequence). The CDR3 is CASSFGGGEQYF. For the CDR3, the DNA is TGTGCCAGCAGCTTTGGGGGAGGGGAGCAGTACTTC.

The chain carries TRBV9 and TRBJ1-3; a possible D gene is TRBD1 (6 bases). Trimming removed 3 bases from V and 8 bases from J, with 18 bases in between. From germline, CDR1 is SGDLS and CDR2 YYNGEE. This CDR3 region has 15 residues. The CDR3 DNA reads TGTGCCAGCAGCGACCGGGACACCCGTCGGGACACCATATATTTT. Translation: CASSDRDTRRDTIYF.

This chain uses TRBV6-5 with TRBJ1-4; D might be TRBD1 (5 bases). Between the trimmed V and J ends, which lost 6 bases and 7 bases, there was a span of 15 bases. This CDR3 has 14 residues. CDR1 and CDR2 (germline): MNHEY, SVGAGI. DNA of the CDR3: TGTGCCAGCAGCAAGACAGAGGGAATTGAAAAACTGTTTTTT. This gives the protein CASSKTEGIEKLFF.